Given below is one TCR beta chain in context. What it binds is not known. This sample was included in a study of OX40 agonist ivuxolimab in advanced cancers. Across the study: Patients received the agonistic anti-OX40 (CD134) antibody ivuxolimab. Partial responses occurred in three patients (one hepatocellular carcinoma, two cutaneous melanoma). Study outcomes and limitations: In CD8+ T cells, expanded clones were on average more numerous than in CD4+. The 0.1-3.0 mg/kg partial responders had among the lowest clonal expansion.

The CDR3 consists of 16 residues. The germline CDR1 and CDR2 sequences are SGHVS and FQNEAQ. V lost 2 bases and J 6 bases, leaving 16 bases between the germline ends. Clones were read by immunoSEQ multiplex PCR, and TCRdb kept only the in-frame ones, dropping some. The table lists some 19,000 clones, roughly four fifths of them singletons, with roughly 17% in the top ten. The sample in question was CD4+ or CD8+ T cells sorted from blood, obtained in a trial of the OX40 agonist ivuxolimab. The V call is TRBV7-8, the J call TRBJ2-2; D perhaps matches TRBD1 (5 bases). The sequence came from an adult with an advanced solid tumor such as melanoma, head and neck, liver or kidney cancer. The CDR3 sequence: CASSLSRAGWPGELFF. The CDR3 bases are TGTGCCAGCAGCTTATCTAGAGCAGGGTGGCCCGGGGAGCTGTTTTTT.